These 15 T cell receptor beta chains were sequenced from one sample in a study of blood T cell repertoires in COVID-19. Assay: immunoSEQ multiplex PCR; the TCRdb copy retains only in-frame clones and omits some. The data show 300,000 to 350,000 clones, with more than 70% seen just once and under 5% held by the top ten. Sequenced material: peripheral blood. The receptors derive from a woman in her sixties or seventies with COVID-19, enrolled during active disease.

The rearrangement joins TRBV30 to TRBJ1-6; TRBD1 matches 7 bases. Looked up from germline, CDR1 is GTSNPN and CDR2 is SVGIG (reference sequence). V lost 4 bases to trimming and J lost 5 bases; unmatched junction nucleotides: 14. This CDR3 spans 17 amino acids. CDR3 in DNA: TGTGCCTGGACCTCTGTTCGGGGACAGTGGGATAATTCACCCCTCCACTTT. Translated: CAWTSVRGQWDNSPLHF.

As DNA, the CDR3 is TGTGCCAGCTCACCACCTACAACAGGGGGGAACACTGAAGCTTTCTTT. Its translation: CASSPPTTGGNTEAFF. The chain has TRBV18 and TRBJ1-1; 8 bases fit TRBD1. CDR1 is KGHSH and CDR2 is LQKENI in the germline V gene. This CDR3 spans 16 amino acids. J was trimmed by 1 base and V by 0 bases; bases with no gene match: 4.

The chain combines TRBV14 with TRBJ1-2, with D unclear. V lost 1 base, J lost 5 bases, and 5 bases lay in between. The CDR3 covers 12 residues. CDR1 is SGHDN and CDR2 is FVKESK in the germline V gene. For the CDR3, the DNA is TGTGCCAGCAGCCAAGGAGCGTATGGCTACACCTTC. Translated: CASSQGAYGYTF.

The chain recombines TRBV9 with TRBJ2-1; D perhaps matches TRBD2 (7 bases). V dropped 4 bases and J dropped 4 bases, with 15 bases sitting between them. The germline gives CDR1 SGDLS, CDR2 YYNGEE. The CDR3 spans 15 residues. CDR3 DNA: TGTGCCAGCAGCCCGGGGGGCCCCCTTTACAATGAGCAGTTCTTC. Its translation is CASSPGGPLYNEQFF. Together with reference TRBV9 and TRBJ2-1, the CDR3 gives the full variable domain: DSGVTQTPKHLITATGQRVTLRCSPRSGDLSVYWYQQSLDQGLQFLIQYYNGEERAKGNILERFSAQQFPDLHSELNLSSLELGDSALYFCASSPGGPLYNEQFFGPGTRLTVL.

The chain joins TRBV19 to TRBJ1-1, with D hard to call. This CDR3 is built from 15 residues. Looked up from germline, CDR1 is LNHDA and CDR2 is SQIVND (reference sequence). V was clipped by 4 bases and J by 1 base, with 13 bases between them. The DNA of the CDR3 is TGTGCCAGTAGTACCCAGATTCCTAGGAACACTGAAGCTTTCTTT. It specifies CASSTQIPRNTEAFF.

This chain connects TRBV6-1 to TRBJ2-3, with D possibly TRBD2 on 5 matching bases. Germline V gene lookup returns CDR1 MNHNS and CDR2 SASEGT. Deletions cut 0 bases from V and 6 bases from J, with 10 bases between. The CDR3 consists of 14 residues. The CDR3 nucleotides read TGTGCCAGCAGTGAAGCGGGCGGGTGGGATACGCAGTATTTT. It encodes CASSEAGGWDTQYF.

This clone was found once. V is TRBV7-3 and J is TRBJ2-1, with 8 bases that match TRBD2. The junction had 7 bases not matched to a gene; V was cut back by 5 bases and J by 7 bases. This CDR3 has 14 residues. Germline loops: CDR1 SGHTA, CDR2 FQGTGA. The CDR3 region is CASSPPGGGNEQFF. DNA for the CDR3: TGTGCCAGCAGCCCCCCGGGGGGGGGAAATGAGCAGTTCTTC.

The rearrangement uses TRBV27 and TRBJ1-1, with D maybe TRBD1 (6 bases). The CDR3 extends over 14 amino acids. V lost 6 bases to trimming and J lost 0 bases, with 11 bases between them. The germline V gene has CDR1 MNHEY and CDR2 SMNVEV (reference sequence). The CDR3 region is CASSPRGMNTEAFF. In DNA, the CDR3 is TGTGCCAGCAGCCCCAGGGGTATGAACACTGAAGCTTTCTTT.

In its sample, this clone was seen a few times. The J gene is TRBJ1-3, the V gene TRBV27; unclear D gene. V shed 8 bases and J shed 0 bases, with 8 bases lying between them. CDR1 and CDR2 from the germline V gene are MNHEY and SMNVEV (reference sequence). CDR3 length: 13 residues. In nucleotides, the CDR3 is TGTGCCAGCCTTAGTCTCTCTGGAAACACCATATATTTT. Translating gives CASLSLSGNTIYF.

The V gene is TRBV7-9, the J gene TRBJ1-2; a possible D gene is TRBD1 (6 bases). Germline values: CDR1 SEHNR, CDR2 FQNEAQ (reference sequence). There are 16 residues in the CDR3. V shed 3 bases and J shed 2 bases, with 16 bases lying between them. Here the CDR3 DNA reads TGTGCCAGCAGCTTGGCCCTTCCCGGGACAAACTATGGCTACACCTTC. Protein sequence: CASSLALPGTNYGYTF.

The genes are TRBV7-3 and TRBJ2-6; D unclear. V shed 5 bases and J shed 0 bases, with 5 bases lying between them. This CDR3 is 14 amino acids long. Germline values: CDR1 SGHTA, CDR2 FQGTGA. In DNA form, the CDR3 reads TGTGCCAGCAGCCGTATCTCTGGGGCCAACGTCCTGACTTTC. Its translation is CASSRISGANVLTF.

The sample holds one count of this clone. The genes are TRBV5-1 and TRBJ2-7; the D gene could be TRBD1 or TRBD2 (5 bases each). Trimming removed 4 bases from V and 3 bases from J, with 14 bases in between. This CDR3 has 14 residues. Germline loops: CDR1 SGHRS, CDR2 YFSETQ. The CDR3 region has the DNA TGCGCCAGCAGCCTGGGACCAGGCGACTACGAGCAGTACTTC. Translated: CASSLGPGDYEQYF.

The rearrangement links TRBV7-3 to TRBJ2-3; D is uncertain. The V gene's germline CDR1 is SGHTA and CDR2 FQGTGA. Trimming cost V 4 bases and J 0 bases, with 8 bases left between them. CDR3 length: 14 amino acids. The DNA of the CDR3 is TGTGCCAGCAGCTCGGTGGTTAGCACAGATACGCAGTATTTT. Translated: CASSSVVSTDTQYF.

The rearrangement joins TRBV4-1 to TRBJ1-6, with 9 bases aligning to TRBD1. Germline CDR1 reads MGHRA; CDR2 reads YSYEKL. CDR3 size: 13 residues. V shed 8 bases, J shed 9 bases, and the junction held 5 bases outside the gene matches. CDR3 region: CASSSDRGSPLHF. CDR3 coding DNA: TGCGCCAGCTCGTCGGACAGGGGTTCACCCCTCCACTTT.

CDR3 residues: CASRKTGSAIYGYTF. The CDR3 nucleotides read TGTGCCAGTAGGAAGACCGGGAGCGCCATCTATGGCTACACCTTC. J is TRBJ1-2 and V is TRBV19; D gene ambiguous. There are 15 residues in the CDR3. Looked up from germline, CDR1 is LNHDA and CDR2 is SQIVND (reference sequence). Trimming took off 6 bases at V and 4 bases at J, with 18 bases between the two ends.